This T cell receptor (beta chain) was captured in a study of neoadjuvant anti-PD-1 for oral cavity cancer. Assay: immunoSEQ multiplex PCR; the TCRdb copy retains only in-frame clones and omits some. The data show about 7,200 clones, 50% to 75% seen once. J gave up 6 bases and V 3 bases, and 7 bases lay outside the gene matches. The CDR3 runs 14 residues. The V gene's germline CDR1 is SGHRS and CDR2 YFSETQ. Sequenced here: tumor tissue, sampled before nivolumab (anti-PD-1) treatment. The TCR sequence derives from a person aged 40 to 85 with oral cavity squamous cell carcinoma. This chain joins TRBV5-1 and TRBJ2-7, with TRBD2 matching 9 bases. The CDR3 is CASSWVVAGAEQYF. The DNA of the CDR3 is TGCGCCAGCAGCTGGGTAGTAGCGGGAGCCGAGCAGTACTTC.